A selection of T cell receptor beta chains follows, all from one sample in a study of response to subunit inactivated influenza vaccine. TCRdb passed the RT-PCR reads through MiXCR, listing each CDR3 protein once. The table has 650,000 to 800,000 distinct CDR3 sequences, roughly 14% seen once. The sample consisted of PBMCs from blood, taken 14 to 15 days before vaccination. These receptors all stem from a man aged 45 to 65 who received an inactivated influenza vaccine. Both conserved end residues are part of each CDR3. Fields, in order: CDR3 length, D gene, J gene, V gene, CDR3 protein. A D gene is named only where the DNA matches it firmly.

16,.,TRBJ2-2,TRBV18,CASSPRSGPNTGELFF
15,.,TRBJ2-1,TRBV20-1,CSASLAGQSYNEQFF
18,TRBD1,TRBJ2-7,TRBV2,CASSPGTAKKGSSYEQYF
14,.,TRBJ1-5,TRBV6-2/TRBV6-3,CARGIRQTNQPQHF
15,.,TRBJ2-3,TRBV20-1,CSATSEQGVTDTQYF
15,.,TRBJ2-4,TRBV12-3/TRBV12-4,CASSFTGSAKNIQYF
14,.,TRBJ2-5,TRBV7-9,CASSLVRHSETQYF
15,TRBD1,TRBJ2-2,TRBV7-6,CASSKYPGQAGELFF
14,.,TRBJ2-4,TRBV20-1,CSARPGLNKNIQYF
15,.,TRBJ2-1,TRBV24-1,CATSDRTPLYNEQFF
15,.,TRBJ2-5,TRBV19,CASSENPGPQETQYF
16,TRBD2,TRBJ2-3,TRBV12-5,CASGLAYSGRSDTQYF
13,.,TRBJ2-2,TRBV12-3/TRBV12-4,CASSLGHPGELFF
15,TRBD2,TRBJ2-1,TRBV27,CASSPSGGNYNEQFF
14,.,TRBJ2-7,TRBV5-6,CASSFGRNLIEQYF
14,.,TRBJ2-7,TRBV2,CASHFGPGRYEQYF
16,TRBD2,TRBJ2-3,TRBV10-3,CAISEWASGGTDTQYF
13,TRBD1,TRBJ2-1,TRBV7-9,CASSRTGDGEQFF
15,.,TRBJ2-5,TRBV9,CASSALLGGQETQYF
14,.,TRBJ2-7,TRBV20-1,CSAIQPGLSYEQYF
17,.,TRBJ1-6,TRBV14,CASSQSGEPWGNSPLHF
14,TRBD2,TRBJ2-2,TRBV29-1,CSVGLAGGTGELFF
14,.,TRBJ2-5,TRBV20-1,CRAGGPRKGETQYF
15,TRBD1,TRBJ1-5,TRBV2,CASRGDRGDIQPQHF
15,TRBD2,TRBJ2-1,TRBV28,CASSFTSGRAGEQFF
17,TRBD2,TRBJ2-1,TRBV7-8,CASSLVSAGGTYNEQFF
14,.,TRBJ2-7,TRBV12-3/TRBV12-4,CASSTPRRSYEQYF
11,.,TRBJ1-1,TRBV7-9,CASSLRHEAFF
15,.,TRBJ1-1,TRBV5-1,CASSSVGNLKTEAFF
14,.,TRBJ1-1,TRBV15,CATSRLSSNTEAFF
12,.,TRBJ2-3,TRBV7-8,CASSLKSYTQYF
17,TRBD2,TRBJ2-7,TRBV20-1,CSARGRTSGTPTHEQYF
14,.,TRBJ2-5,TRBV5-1,CASSVQPSQETQYF
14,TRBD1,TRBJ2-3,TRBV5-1,CASQGTASTDTQYF
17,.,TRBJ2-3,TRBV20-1,CSARAQELFSSTDTQYF
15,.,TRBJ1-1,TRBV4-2,CASSQGIPMGTEAFF
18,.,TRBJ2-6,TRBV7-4,CASCQAYSGLSGANVLTF
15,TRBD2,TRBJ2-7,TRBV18,CASSQGLVSSYEQYF
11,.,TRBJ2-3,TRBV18,CASSPQDTQYF
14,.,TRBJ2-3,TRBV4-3,CASSQGQEADTQYF
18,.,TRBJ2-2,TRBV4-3,CASSRSLKGGPNTGELFF
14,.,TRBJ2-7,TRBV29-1,CSVEVRLGSYEQYF
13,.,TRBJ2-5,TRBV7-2,CASSLGAKETQYF
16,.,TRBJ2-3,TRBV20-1,CSARTGTRRGADTQYF
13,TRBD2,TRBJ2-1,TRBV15,CATSPGGGHEQFF
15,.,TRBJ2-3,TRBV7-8,CASSTTTGGTDTQYF
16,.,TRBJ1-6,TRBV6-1,CASGRKASSYNSPLHF
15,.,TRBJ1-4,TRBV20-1,CSARDGQGIREKLFF
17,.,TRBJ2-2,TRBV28,CASSSKRAGVRTGELFF
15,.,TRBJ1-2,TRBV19,CASSIGSGKNYGYTF
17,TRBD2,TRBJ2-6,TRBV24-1,CATSPGLWNSGANVLTF
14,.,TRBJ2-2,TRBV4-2,CASSQESLPGELFF
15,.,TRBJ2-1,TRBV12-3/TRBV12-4,CASSFGDGRGNEQFF
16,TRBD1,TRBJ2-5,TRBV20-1,CSARDETGTVGETQYF
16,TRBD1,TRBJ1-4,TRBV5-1,CASSPTGTGLNEKLFF
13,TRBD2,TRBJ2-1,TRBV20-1,CSAPIAGHNEQFF
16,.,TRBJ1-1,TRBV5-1,CASSFRPFTPGSRAFF
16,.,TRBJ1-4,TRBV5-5,CASSWTRGGTNEKLFF